This section outlines one T cell receptor (beta chain) sequence together with its context. The target of this receptor is not known. The input lacks base qualities; no much larger clone sits a single base away. From the cysteine up to the phenylalanine, the CDR3 has a length of 14 residues. Only the CDR3 DNA stays, 42 bases, in frame from base 1. As encoded in the germline V gene, CDR1 is MNHEY while CDR2 is SVGAGI. V is cut back by 8 bases and J by 4 bases, with 9 bases in the junction unmatched. Donors were 39 systemically healthy Caucasian individuals from Russia aged roughly 6 to 100 years. Each donor gave 8 to 10 milliliters of peripheral blood, collected into EDTA-treated Vacutainer tubes. Ficoll-Paque density-gradient centrifugation was used to isolate PBMCs, with at least 6.5 million per sample. Total RNA, at least 5 micrograms per sample, was extracted from PBMCs with Trizol reagent. For every donor, an aliquot of PBMCs went through flow cytometry to measure the percentages of naive CD45RAhigh/CD27high T cells.

The method was 5' RACE. Sequencing was carried out with an Illumina HiSeq 2500. The second PCR ran for about 7 to 11 cycles and used a J-beta primer mix along with a sample-barcoded 5' primer. A template-switch 5' adaptor carrying 12 random nucleotides introduced a unique molecular identifier onto each TCR beta cDNA molecule. Each sample yielded at least 3 million CDR3-containing paired-end reads. The Mint cDNA synthesis kit, primed by a TRBC-specific oligonucleotide, was used to synthesize first-strand cDNA from all RNA. All cDNA was treated with uracil-DNA glycosylase and then went through a first 18-cycle PCR with the universal primers M1SS and BC2_uni_R. As for how the authors treated the data: For normalization, 1 million high-quality reads were randomly selected from each sample, with every read carrying a distinct molecular identifier. Reads sharing molecular identifiers were discarded rather than binned into consensus sequences. MiTCR, run with a Q25 quality threshold and the strictest error-elimination algorithm, handled CDR3 identification, clonotype clustering and error correction. Lower-bound total TCR beta diversity was estimated with a nonparametric unseen species model using Euler transformation. In TCRdb, the public reads were trimmed at Q25 with fastp and aligned with MiXCR, with productive beta chains retained. Identical CDR3 protein sequences are pooled into one entry, listed with their most common genes and DNA. TCRdb, rather than the study authors, made the V and J calls. Recorded for this sample are approximately 770,000 distinct CDR3 sequences; about three fifths of them occurred a single time. Together, the top ten hold approximately 23% of the sample.

This sample was taken from a study of blood T cells in healthy people across ages (dated by TCRdb to 2014 to 2015). A note on the overall study: In model experiments, roughly one uniquely barcoded TCR beta cDNA molecule per two T cells was captured by template switching. Using deep sequencing normalized with unique cDNA molecular identifiers, the study measured how TCR beta repertoire diversity changes with age. Donors were grouped into four age groups: young (average roughly 15 years), middle-aged (39), aged (about 59) and long-lived (around 80). To avoid experimental bias, donors of different ages were spread randomly across the sequencing lanes. The study analyzed two additional independent replicas of 1 million unique cDNA reads from the same blood draw for two donors, one aged 18 to 30 and one aged 80 or older. Overall results and qualifications from the work: Total diversity estimates from one million sequenced T cells were considered lower bounds and underestimates. Observed TCR beta diversity per million T cells fell roughly linearly with age, and a significant reduction was already apparent by age about 43. Compared with the aged group, more naive CD4+ T cells, fewer expanded clones and increased TCR diversity were shown by the long-lived group, suggesting age selection. Conclusive comparison of naive and antigen-experienced compartments was prevented by the profiling of bulk unsorted PBMCs. The CMV infection status of donors was not known, potentially confounding age-related changes in expanded clonotypes. Observed TCR beta diversity correlated strongly with the percentage of naive T cells measured by flow cytometry.

This TCR was recovered from a man under 40 in good health. Sequencing was performed on blood. The sequence links TRBV6-5 to TRBJ2-7, with 9 central nucleotides matching TRBD1. CDR3 reads: CASARQGEGYEQYF. The base sequence is TGTGCCAGCGCCAGACAGGGGGAAGGATACGAGCAGTACTTC.